This section outlines one T cell receptor (beta chain) sequence together with its context. Its target is not known. This sample was included in a study of cytomegalovirus exposure and HLA in healthy donors. This CDR3 has 16 amino acids. Germline V gene data show CDR1 as PRHDT and CDR2 as FYEKMQ (reference sequence). V gave up 4 bases and J gave up 6 bases; unmatched junction bases: 10. General observations from the study: Researchers catalogued roughly 150 TCR beta chains as cytomegalovirus-associated.

PCR employed 60 Vbeta and 13 Jbeta primers. This table comes from immunoSEQ multiplex PCR, and its TCRdb copy is limited to in-frame clones, with some not included. The sample comprises 150,000 or so clones, over 60% of which are singletons, and 4.2% rests with the top ten. Input material: PBMCs. The sequence was obtained from a male donor in good health and CMV-seropositive. The genes are TRBV13 and TRBJ2-2; 8 nucleotides align to TRBD1. In DNA form, the CDR3 reads TGTGCCAGCAGCTCGCAGGGGGCCAGACGTCCCGGGGAGCTGTTTTTT. It encodes CASSSQGARRPGELFF. Drawing the rest from reference TRBV13 and TRBJ2-2, the complete variable domain is AAGVIQSPRHLIKEKRETATLKCYPIPRHDTVYWYQQGPGQDPQFLISFYEKMQSDKGSIPDRFSAQQFSDYHSELNMSSLELGDSALYFCASSSQGARRPGELFFGEGSRLTVL.